This entry lists 17 T cell receptor beta chains sequenced from one sample in a study of T cell changes during pregnancy in multiple sclerosis. The protocol was immunoSEQ multiplex PCR, while the TCRdb copy is restricted to in-frame clones and leaves out a portion. The sample records 40,000 to 50,000 clones, 92% being singletons. The source was CD4+ T cells from peripheral blood mononuclear cells, collected in the second trimester of pregnancy. The receptors shown here come from a female donor in good health, enrolled as a control in a pregnancy study.

The chain links TRBV11-3 to TRBJ1-1, with D possibly being TRBD1 (5 bases). The CDR3 has 15 residues. Germline values: CDR1 SGHNT, CDR2 YENEEA. V lost 5 bases and J lost 4, with 17 bases in between. For the CDR3, the DNA is TGTGCCAGCAGCATGGGGGGAGCCGTCGGCACTGAAGCTTTCTTT. It specifies CASSMGGAVGTEAFF.

This chain links TRBV5-4 with TRBJ2-3; D perhaps matches TRBD1 (6 bases). CDR3 size: 14 residues. CDR1 and CDR2 (germline): SGHNT, YYREEE (reference sequence). The germline V and J ends were trimmed by 0 bases and 6 bases, with 11 bases remaining between them. The CDR3 DNA reads TGTGCCAGCAGCTTGGTGCAGGGGCTGGATACGCAGTATTTT. Its protein product is CASSLVQGLDTQYF.

The genes are TRBV5-8 and TRBJ1-1; D not resolved. The V gene lost 1 base and the J gene lost 1 base, with 5 bases spanning the gap. This CDR3 comprises 13 residues. Germline V gene lookup returns CDR1 SGHTS and CDR2 YDEGEE. The CDR3 nucleotides are TGTGCCAGCAGCTTGCTGAGGAACACTGAAGCTTTCTTT. Protein product: CASSLLRNTEAFF.

The V call is TRBV30, the J call TRBJ1-3; maybe TRBD1 (5 bases). Trimming stripped 3 bases from V and 0 bases from J, with 12 bases between. The CDR3 length is 15 residues. Germline values: CDR1 GTSNPN, CDR2 SVGIG (reference sequence). The CDR3 DNA reads as TGTGCCTGGAGCATACAGGCGACCTCTGGAAACACCATATATTTT. It is translated as CAWSIQATSGNTIYF.

The genes are TRBV7-9 and TRBJ2-2; 9 nucleotides align to TRBD2. CDR3 length equals 15 residues. The V gene's germline CDR1 is SEHNR and CDR2 FQNEAQ (reference sequence). Germline trimming cut 5 bases from V and 2 bases from J; bases unmatched to any gene: 3. The CDR3 DNA reads as TGTGCCAGCAGCACGACTAGCGGCAACACCGGGGAGCTGTTTTTT. Translated: CASSTTSGNTGELFF.

The chain links TRBV7-2 to TRBJ2-5; no clear D. Germline loops: CDR1 SGHTA, CDR2 FQGNSA. The CDR3 has 11 amino acids. The V and J ends lost 4 bases and 3 bases respectively, with 3 bases between them. CDR3 DNA sequence: TGTGCCAGCAGCTCTAAAGAGACCCAGTACTTC. The encoded protein is CASSSKETQYF.

This sequence joins TRBV7-2 and TRBJ1-5; D perhaps matches TRBD1 (5 bases). The CDR3 extends over 14 amino acids. Trimming removed 4 bases at V and 4 bases at J, with 11 bases between. The V gene's germline CDR1 is SGHTA and CDR2 FQGNSA. The CDR3, as DNA: TGTGCCAGCAGCTCAGGGATAGTGAATCAGCCCCAGCATTTT. This encodes CASSSGIVNQPQHF.

The chain has TRBV5-1 and TRBJ1-2; 9 positions agree with TRBD1. The CDR3 extends over 14 amino acids. The V gene's germline CDR1 is SGHRS and CDR2 YFSETQ. V was clipped by 4 bases and J by 4 bases; unmatched bases: 5. CDR3 sequence reads: CASSPGQGSYGYTF. The CDR3 DNA is TGCGCCAGCAGCCCGGGACAGGGAAGCTATGGCTACACCTTC.

This clone has only a few counts. This sequence joins TRBV5-1 and TRBJ2-7; 12 nucleotides match TRBD2. The V segment lost 4 bases and the J segment 4 bases; nucleotides outside the gene matches: 12. Per germline, CDR1 SGHRS and CDR2 YFSETQ. This CDR3 is 17 amino acids long. This chain's CDR3 is CASSPGTSGPGLYEQYF. Here the CDR3 DNA reads TGCGCCAGCAGCCCCGGGACTAGCGGGCCAGGGCTATACGAGCAGTACTTC.

The rearrangement joins TRBV30 to TRBJ1-3, with D perhaps matching TRBD1 (5 bases). The germline V gene has CDR1 GTSNPN and CDR2 SVGIG (reference sequence). Trimming shortened V by 3 bases and J by 0 bases, and 9 bases separated the two germline ends. The CDR3 sequence is 14 residues long. CDR3 region: CAWRSGNSGNTIYF. DNA for the CDR3: TGTGCCTGGAGGTCAGGGAACTCTGGAAACACCATATATTTT.

The chain carries TRBV5-8 and TRBJ1-2, with TRBD1 matching 9 bases. The germline CDR1 and CDR2 sequences are SGHTS and YDEGEE. The CDR3 runs 15 residues. The J segment lost 4 bases and the V segment lost 0 bases, leaving 4 bases of the junction unmatched. CDR3 loop: CASSLDRGRSYGYTF. The CDR3 nucleotides read TGTGCCAGCAGCTTGGACAGGGGGCGAAGCTATGGCTACACCTTC.

The rearrangement links TRBV27 to TRBJ2-6, with no clear D. V was shortened by 3 bases and J by 0 bases, with 6 bases between the two germline ends. This CDR3 region has 15 residues. CDR1 MNHEY and CDR2 SMNVEV come from the germline V gene (reference sequence). DNA of the CDR3: TGTGCCAGCAGTTTTGGCAGCTCTGGGGCCAACGTCCTGACTTTC. This codes for CASSFGSSGANVLTF.

This clone was seen once. The J gene is TRBJ1-6, the V gene TRBV5-8; no clear D gene. With 1 base removed from V and 6 bases from J, the gap between germline ends came to 8 bases. The CDR3 totals 14 residues. In germline, CDR1 is SGHTS, CDR2 YDEGEE. CDR3 in amino acids: CASSLLEANSPLHF. The CDR3 nucleotides are TGTGCCAGCAGCTTGTTGGAGGCTAATTCACCCCTCCACTTT.

Turning to this clone: Compared with germline, one end of the junction differs, possibly owing to a read error. The chain joins TRBV7-7 to TRBJ2-2; TRBD1 matches 8 bases. This CDR3 comprises 15 residues. Germline CDR1 and CDR2: SSHAT and FNYEAQ (reference sequence). CDR3 nucleotides: TGTGCTAGCAGCTTAGGACAGGGTAACACCGGGGAGCTGTTTTTT. It yields the protein CASSLGQGNTGELFF.

This chain links TRBV7-3 with TRBJ2-5; 9 nucleotides align to TRBD2. V dropped 5 bases and J dropped 5; count of bases not matched to a gene: 6. Germline values: CDR1 SGHTA, CDR2 FQGTGA. This CDR3 spans 14 amino acids. CDR3 nucleotide sequence: TGTGCCAGCAGCCATAGCGGGGGTGGGGAGACCCAGTACTTC. Encoded protein: CASSHSGGGETQYF.

The rearrangement uses TRBV10-2 and TRBJ2-5; 12 bases line up with TRBD2. This CDR3 has 15 residues. V dropped 3 bases and J dropped 5; count of bases not matched to a gene: 4. Germline loops: CDR1 WSHSY, CDR2 SAAADI. CDR3 amino acids: CASSDDLAGGETQYF. The CDR3 nucleotides read TGCGCCAGCAGTGATGATCTAGCGGGGGGGGAGACCCAGTACTTC.

CDR3 DNA sequence: TGTGCCTGGAGGTACAGGGCAGCCTACAATGAGCAGTTCTTC. Protein: CAWRYRAAYNEQFF. J is TRBJ2-1 and V is TRBV30, with a possible D match to TRBD1 (6 bases). The ends were cut back, 3 bases at V and 2 bases at J, with 11 bases in the middle. The CDR3 runs 14 residues. CDR1 and CDR2 (germline): GTSNPN, SVGIG (reference sequence).